These 10 T cell receptor beta chains were all obtained from the same sample, sequenced in a study of T cell repertoires and Cas9 in healthy adults. Using immunoSEQ multiplex PCR, the repertoire was profiled, and TCRdb retains in-frame clones only, with some absent. The table lists about 20,000 clones, 91% of them singletons. Sequencing used CD4+ effector T cells (CD127+, CD25-, CD137-, CD154-) from PBMCs; culture status not recorded. These receptors were obtained from a human donor in good health.

The rearrangement links TRBV6-5 to TRBJ2-1, with unresolved D. Trimming removed 6 bases from V and 2 bases from J, with 2 bases in between. The CDR3 spans 11 residues. Germline values: CDR1 MNHEY, CDR2 SVGAGI. The CDR3 loop is CASSPYNEQFF. The CDR3 DNA is TGTGCCAGCAGCCCCTACAATGAGCAGTTCTTC.

This chain connects TRBV4-1 to TRBJ1-4; D is ambiguous. This CDR3 has 13 residues. The germline V and J ends were trimmed by 4 bases and 8 bases, with 11 bases remaining between them. Per germline, CDR1 MGHRA and CDR2 YSYEKL. The CDR3 protein is CASSRQETEKLFF. CDR3 nucleotides: TGCGCCAGCAGCCGACAAGAGACCGAAAAACTGTTTTTT.

J is TRBJ1-4 and V is TRBV16; tentatively, D is TRBD1 (5 bases). Germline CDR1 is KGHSY and CDR2 is FQNENV. CDR3 size: 16 residues. Trimming removed 0 bases from V and 3 bases from J, with 11 bases in between. The CDR3 sequence: CASSQSAPGSNEKLFF. CDR3 DNA: TGTGCCAGCAGCCAATCCGCCCCAGGGTCTAATGAAAAACTGTTTTTT.

This chain joins TRBV11-3 and TRBJ2-7; either TRBD1 or TRBD2 may fit D (6 bases each). Trimming stripped 0 bases from V and 0 bases from J, with 15 bases between. CDR3 length: 17 amino acids. The germline V gene has CDR1 SGHNT and CDR2 YENEEA. CDR3 protein: CASSLEDSRDSSYEQYF. DNA for the CDR3: TGTGCCAGCAGCTTAGAGGACAGCCGGGACTCCTCCTACGAGCAGTACTTC.

This rearrangement joins TRBV18 to TRBJ1-1; tentative D call: TRBD1 (6 bases). The CDR3 contains 14 residues. Per the germline V gene, CDR1 is KGHSH and CDR2 is LQKENI. Trimming left V 3 bases short and J 7 bases short, with 15 bases between. CDR3 sequence reads: CASSPTGTNIEAFF. In DNA, the CDR3 is TGTGCCAGCTCACCTACCGGGACAAATATTGAAGCTTTCTTT.

This sequence joins TRBV6-5 and TRBJ1-6, with 10 bases aligning to TRBD1. The CDR3 has 14 amino acids. After removal of 6 bases from V and 7 bases from J, the junction contained 3 bases not matched to a gene. Germline V gene data show CDR1 as MNHEY and CDR2 as SVGAGI. The CDR3 coding sequence is TGTGCCAGCAGGGCGACAGGGGGCAATTCACCCCTCCACTTT. It encodes CASRATGGNSPLHF.

On this clone: Other DNA sequences in this specimen translate into the identical CDR3. The chain combines TRBV4-2 with TRBJ2-3, with 8 bases matching TRBD1. Germline CDR1 is LGHNA and CDR2 is YNFKEQ. There are 16 residues in the CDR3. V was clipped by 3 bases and J by 3 bases; unmatched bases: 8. The CDR3 spells CASSQGGQGPTDTQYF. As DNA, the CDR3 is TGTGCCAGCAGCCAGGGCGGACAGGGACCAACAGATACGCAGTATTTT.

V and J are TRBV4-1 and TRBJ1-1, with unresolved D. Germline V gene sequence: CDR1 MGHRA, CDR2 YSYEKL. Between the trimmed V and J ends, which lost 4 bases and 0 bases, there was a span of 12 bases. This CDR3 contains 15 residues. CDR3 region: CASSPREGLNTEAFF. In DNA form, the CDR3 reads TGCGCCAGCAGCCCTCGTGAAGGGCTGAACACTGAAGCTTTCTTT.

V is TRBV18 and J is TRBJ2-7; 11 positions agree with TRBD2. This CDR3 spans 17 amino acids. The J segment lost 0 bases and the V segment lost 6 bases, leaving 10 bases of the junction unmatched. Looked up from germline, CDR1 is KGHSH and CDR2 is LQKENI. CDR3 nucleotides: TGTGCCAGCTCCCAGGGGACTAGCGGCTTTAGCTCCTACGAGCAGTACTTC. Amino acids: CASSQGTSGFSSYEQYF.

The J gene is TRBJ2-1, the V gene TRBV6-5; 8 bases fit TRBD2. V was pared by 4 bases and J by 2 bases, with 4 bases of the junction left unmatched. Germline-derived CDR1 and CDR2 are MNHEY and SVGAGI. The CDR3 length is 15 residues. The CDR3 region is CASSSRREAYNEQFF. CDR3 DNA sequence: TGTGCCAGCAGTTCCCGGCGGGAGGCCTACAATGAGCAGTTCTTC.